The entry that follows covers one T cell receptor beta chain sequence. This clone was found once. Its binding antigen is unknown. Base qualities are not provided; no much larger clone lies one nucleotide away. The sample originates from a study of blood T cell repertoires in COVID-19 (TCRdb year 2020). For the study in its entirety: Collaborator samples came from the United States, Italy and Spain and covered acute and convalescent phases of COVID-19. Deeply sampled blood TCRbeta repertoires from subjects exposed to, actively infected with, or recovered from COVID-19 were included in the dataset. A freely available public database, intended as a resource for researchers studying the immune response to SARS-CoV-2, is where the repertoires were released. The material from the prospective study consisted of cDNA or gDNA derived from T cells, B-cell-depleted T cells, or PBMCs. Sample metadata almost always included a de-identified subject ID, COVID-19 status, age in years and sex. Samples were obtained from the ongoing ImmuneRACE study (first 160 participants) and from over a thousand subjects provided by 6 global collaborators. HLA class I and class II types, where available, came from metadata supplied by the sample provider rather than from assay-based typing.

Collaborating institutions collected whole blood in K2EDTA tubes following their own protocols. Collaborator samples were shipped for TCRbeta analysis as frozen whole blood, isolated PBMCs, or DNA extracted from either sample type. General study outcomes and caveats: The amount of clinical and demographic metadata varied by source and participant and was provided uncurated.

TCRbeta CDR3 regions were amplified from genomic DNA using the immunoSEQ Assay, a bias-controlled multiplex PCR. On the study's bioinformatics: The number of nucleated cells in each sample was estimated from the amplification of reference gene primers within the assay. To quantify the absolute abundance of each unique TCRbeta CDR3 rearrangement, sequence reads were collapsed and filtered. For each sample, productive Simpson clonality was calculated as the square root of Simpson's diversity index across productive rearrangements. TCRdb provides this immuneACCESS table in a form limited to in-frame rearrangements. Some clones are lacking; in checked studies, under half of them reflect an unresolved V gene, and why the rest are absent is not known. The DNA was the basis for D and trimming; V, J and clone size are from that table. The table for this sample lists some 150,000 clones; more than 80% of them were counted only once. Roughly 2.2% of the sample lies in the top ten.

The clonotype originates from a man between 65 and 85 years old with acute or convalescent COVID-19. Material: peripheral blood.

CDR3 sequence: CASRVRGNSPLHF. The bases are TGTGCCAGTAGAGTCAGGGGGAATTCACCCCTCCACTTT. The chain uses TRBV19 and TRBJ1-6, with 7 bases matching TRBD1. Counted from cysteine to phenylalanine, this CDR3 has 13 amino acids. The kept DNA is CDR3 alone, 39 bases in frame from the first base. Ends trimmed: V by 6 bases, J by 7 bases; bases unmatched to a gene: 3. The germline V gene encodes CDR1 LNHDA and CDR2 SQIVND (reference sequence).